This T cell receptor (beta chain) was recorded in a study of T cells in Graves' hyperthyroidism and ophthalmopathy. This clonotype was detected ten times or more. Authors of the study amplified TCR beta CDR3 regions from RNA transcripts. An initial round of RT-PCR targeting the TCR CDR3 relied on the HTBI primer set. TCRdb called the multiplex PCR reads again in MiXCR, with one record for every CDR3 protein. The sample holds approximately 600,000 distinct CDR3 sequences, 13% to 15% seen once. Germline V gene data show CDR1 as ENHRY and CDR2 as SYGVKD. CDR3 length: 13 residues. Losses at the gene ends were 8 bases for V and 4 bases for J; bases not matched to a gene: 4.

V and J are TRBV10-3 and TRBJ2-1, with 8 nucleotides matching TRBD1. The sample was blood. The sequence was collected from a woman aged 18-29 years with Graves' ophthalmopathy. CDR3 sequence: CAIWDRLYNEQFF. In nucleotides, the CDR3 is TGTGCCATCTGGGACAGGCTTTACAATGAGCAGTTCTTC.